These 2 T cell receptor beta chains were all obtained from the same sample, sequenced in a study of blood T cell repertoires in COVID-19 (dated by TCRdb to 2018 to 2020). Receptor amplification or capture employed the immunoSEQ multiplex PCR assay. TCRdb holds this immuneACCESS table with in-frame rearrangements only. Some clones are missing; in checked studies, unresolved V genes explain under half, and the rest has no known cause. This sample gives about 94,000 clones in total; roughly 86% of them show up just once. The ten biggest clones cover around 7.4% of the sample. Source material: peripheral blood. The receptors here all came from a human donor with acute or convalescent COVID-19. The donor label of this sample is uncertain.

This chain uses TRBV2 with TRBJ2-3; 9 positions agree with TRBD2. The CDR3 extends over 16 amino acids. The germline CDR1 and CDR2 sequences are SNHLY and FYNNEI. Trimming removed 0 bases from V and 4 bases from J; junction bases left unmatched: 5. CDR3 loop: CASSEAEASGADTQYF. The CDR3 DNA is TGTGCCAGCAGTGAAGCGGAGGCTAGCGGGGCAGATACGCAGTATTTT.

The J gene is TRBJ2-1, the V gene TRBV10-2, with TRBD2 identical over 8 bases. Germline CDR1 reads WSHSY; CDR2 reads SAAADI. The CDR3 consists of 14 residues. V lost 2 bases, J lost 7 bases, and 4 bases stayed unmatched. The CDR3 is CASSETGGPNEQFF. The CDR3 nucleotides are TGCGCCAGCAGTGAGACGGGGGGGCCTAATGAGCAGTTCTTC.